These 18 T cell receptor beta chains originate from one sample sequenced in a study of shared clonotypes between healthy human individuals. The assay was immunoSEQ multiplex PCR, and TCRdb's table has in-frame clones only and misses some. The sample lists 75,000 to 100,000 clones; over 40% were seen once. Material for sequencing was PBMCs. These receptors came from a woman aged 40 to 50 in good health. Some clones in this sample may be carry-over from other donors' samples.

The chain links TRBV29-1 to TRBJ2-5; 8 bases fit TRBD2. TRBJ2-7 explains the end of the DNA better; the J call may be wrong. In germline, CDR1 is SQVTM, CDR2 ANQGSEA. The CDR3 loop spans 13 amino acids. The CDR3 DNA follows: TGCAGCGCCTTCGGGAGGGTGAAGAACGAGCAGTACTTC. As protein: CSAFGRVKNEQYF.

This clone was observed a handful of times. V usage is TRBV27 and J usage is TRBJ2-5; 14 nucleotides match TRBD2. V was pared by 0 bases and J by 5 bases, with 8 bases of the junction left unmatched. From germline, CDR1 is MNHEY and CDR2 SMNVEV (reference sequence). The CDR3 is 18 residues long. CDR3 in DNA: TGTGCCAGCAGTTTATCGTATCTTCGGACTAGCGGGGGGGAGACCCAGTACTTC. Protein: CASSLSYLRTSGGETQYF.

This clone was picked up many times. CDR3 nucleotide sequence: TGTGCCTGGACCCTGGGGGGGAGGGCCGTGAATACGCAGTATTTT. This translates into CAWTLGGRAVNTQYF. This chain joins TRBV30 and TRBJ2-3; 7 bases align to TRBD2. The CDR3 runs 15 residues. Germline assignment: CDR1 GTSNPN and CDR2 SVGIG (reference sequence). Trimming at V came to 4 bases and at J to 7 bases, leaving 14 bases not matched to a gene.

Only a few counts were recorded for this clone. The chain couples TRBV29-1 to TRBJ1-1; D uncertain. Between the trimmed V and J ends, which lost 6 bases and 0 bases, there was a span of 8 bases. The germline V gene encodes CDR1 SQVTM and CDR2 ANQGSEA. CDR3 length: 12 amino acids. The CDR3 here is CSVGRMNTEAFF. Here the CDR3 DNA reads TGCAGCGTCGGACGCATGAACACTGAAGCTTTCTTT.

This clone was counted at least ten times. The V gene is TRBV7-2, the J gene TRBJ1-2; D might be TRBD1 (6 bases). This CDR3 region has 14 residues. Per germline, CDR1 SGHTA and CDR2 FQGNSA. V shed 1 base and J shed 6 bases, with 12 bases lying between them. The CDR3 nucleotides read TGTGCCAGCAGCTTAGTGCAGGGGAGGGATGGCTACACCTTC. Amino acid sequence: CASSLVQGRDGYTF.

The chain combines TRBV29-1 with TRBJ2-7; TRBD1 is a possible D gene (6 bases). This CDR3 has 12 amino acids. V shed 4 bases and J shed 0 bases, with 7 bases lying between them. Per germline, CDR1 SQVTM and CDR2 ANQGSEA. CDR3 DNA sequence: TGCAGCGTTGGGACAGACTCCTACGAGCAGTACTTC. It codes for CSVGTDSYEQYF.

Note on this clone: A much larger clone is a single base away; this may be a read error. V usage is TRBV7-9 and J usage is TRBJ2-3; possible D gene TRBD1, 5 bases. V lost 0 bases and J 3 bases, leaving 10 bases between the germline ends. The CDR3 runs to 15 residues. Germline CDR1 reads SEHNR; CDR2 reads FQNEAQ (reference sequence). The CDR3 loop reads CASSLAKGRTDTQYF. The DNA of the CDR3 is TGTGCCAGCAGCTTAGCTAAGGGGCGGACAGATACGCAGTATTTT.

This clone was observed many times. The J gene is TRBJ2-7, the V gene TRBV11-2; 8 nucleotides agree with TRBD2. The germline gives CDR1 SGHAT, CDR2 FQNNGV. The V gene end was trimmed by 2 bases and the J gene end by 3 bases; junction bases not matched to a gene: 6. There are 15 residues in the CDR3. CDR3 protein: CASSLFPTSDYEQYF. CDR3 in DNA: TGTGCCAGCAGCTTATTCCCGACTAGCGACTACGAGCAGTACTTC.

This clone was detected a few times. DNA for the CDR3: TGTGCCAGCAGTGAAACCAGTGCAGGTAGTCAGCCCCAGCATTTT. Residues: CASSETSAGSQPQHF. This chain joins TRBV6-1 and TRBJ1-5; D uncertain. This CDR3 has 15 residues. The V gene lost 2 bases and the J gene lost 6 bases, with 14 bases spanning the gap. Germline CDR1 is MNHNS and CDR2 is SASEGT.

V usage is TRBV28 and J usage is TRBJ1-5, with D possibly TRBD1 on 5 matching bases. V shed 6 bases and J shed 6 bases, with 18 bases lying between them. CDR1 MDHEN and CDR2 SYDVKM come from the germline V gene. The CDR3 has 15 residues. CDR3 protein: CASSSAQSGGQPQHF. CDR3 DNA sequence: TGTGCCAGCAGCTCAGCACAGTCGGGGGGTCAGCCCCAGCATTTT.

The V and J genes are TRBV10-2 and TRBJ2-1, with 9 bases identical to TRBD2. Germline V gives CDR1 WSHSY, CDR2 SAAADI. The V and J ends lost 0 bases and 10 bases, in that order; junction bases with no gene match: 16. This CDR3 is 18 amino acids long. CDR3 in DNA: TGCGCCAGCAGTGAGTCGCCCACAGTAGCGGGAGCTCGGGGGGAGCAGTTCTTC. Its protein product is CASSESPTVAGARGEQFF.

This chain joins TRBV5-5 and TRBJ1-2; 7 nucleotides match TRBD1. The V gene's germline CDR1 is SGHKS and CDR2 YYEKEE (reference sequence). The trim removed 4 bases at V and 9 bases at J, leaving 6 bases unmatched. CDR3 size: 12 residues. The DNA for the CDR3 is TGTGCCAGCAGCGTCGGACAGGCTAGCTACACCTTC. Its translation is CASSVGQASYTF.

V usage is TRBV11-3 and J usage is TRBJ2-2; TRBD1 agrees at 7 bases. V gave up 1 base and J gave up 10 bases; unmatched junction bases: 9. The CDR3 is made up of 15 amino acids. Germline CDR1 and CDR2: SGHNT and YENEEA. The CDR3, as DNA: TGTGCCAGCAGCTTAGGGACAGGTTCTTTGGAGGAGCTGTTTTTT. It codes for CASSLGTGSLEELFF.

The chain has TRBV18 and TRBJ1-1; D ambiguous. V dropped 5 bases and J dropped 0 bases, with 7 bases sitting between them. The germline gives CDR1 KGHSH, CDR2 LQKENI. The CDR3 spans 13 residues. CDR3 sequence reads: CASSTIMNTEAFF. CDR3 DNA: TGTGCCAGCTCAACCATTATGAACACTGAAGCTTTCTTT.

This clone was detected many times. The chain carries TRBV11-2 and TRBJ2-3; D remains ambiguous. This CDR3 has 13 amino acids. CDR1 and CDR2 from the germline V gene are SGHAT and FQNNGV. V lost 2 bases and J lost 1, with 4 bases in between. CDR3 sequence reads: CASSLLGTDTQYF. The CDR3 nucleotides read TGTGCCAGCAGCTTACTGGGCACAGATACGCAGTATTTT.

This chain connects TRBV6-1 to TRBJ2-5; weak D call: TRBD2 (6 bases). The DNA end favors TRBJ2-7, so the J call may be wrong. There are 14 residues in the CDR3. Germline V gives CDR1 MNHNS, CDR2 SASEGT. The CDR3 DNA follows: TGTGCCAGTTCAGGACTCGGAGGGGCCTCCGAGCAGTACTTC. Its translation is CASSGLGGASEQYF.

As to this clone: A clone one base away is much larger, so this may be a read error. V and J are TRBV9 and TRBJ1-5; D remains unclear. This CDR3 spans 13 amino acids. The V gene lost 5 bases and the J gene lost 3 bases, with 9 bases spanning the gap. Germline V gives CDR1 SGDLS, CDR2 YYNGEE. CDR3 in amino acids: CASSEDHNQPQHF. DNA for the CDR3: TGTGCCAGCAGTGAGGACCACAATCAGCCCCAGCATTTT.

As for this clone: The sample holds other DNA sequences that translate to the same CDR3. This rearrangement joins TRBV6-5 to TRBJ2-6; no clear D. From germline, CDR1 is MNHEY and CDR2 SVGAGI. Trimming cost V 2 bases and J 4 bases, with 9 bases left between them. This CDR3 region has 15 residues. CDR3 nucleotide sequence: TGTGCCAGCAGTTACACAAGTGCCGGGGCCAACGTCCTGACTTTC. This sequence encodes CASSYTSAGANVLTF.